This T cell receptor (beta chain) came from a study of OX40 agonist ivuxolimab in advanced cancers. Study details: Earlier anti-PD-1, anti-PD-L1 or anti-CTLA-4 therapy was permitted; about 39% had received some.

Trimming pared 5 bases from V and 11 bases from J, leaving 10 bases between. The CDR3 totals 11 residues. Germline V CDR1 and CDR2: LNHDA, SQIVND (reference sequence). Sequencing was performed with immunoSEQ multiplex PCR; in TCRdb, only in-frame clones are kept and a portion is missing. The profile shows over 55,000 clones, 85% to 90% of them singletons. J is TRBJ1-5 and V is TRBV19; possibly TRBD1 for D (5 bases). The specimen comprised CD4+ or CD8+ T cells sorted from blood, sampled in a trial of the OX40 agonist ivuxolimab. The sequence derives from an adult with an advanced solid tumor such as melanoma, head and neck, liver or kidney cancer. The CDR3 region is CASSGTGAQHF. CDR3 DNA sequence: TGTGCCAGTAGTGGGACTGGGGCCCAGCATTTT.